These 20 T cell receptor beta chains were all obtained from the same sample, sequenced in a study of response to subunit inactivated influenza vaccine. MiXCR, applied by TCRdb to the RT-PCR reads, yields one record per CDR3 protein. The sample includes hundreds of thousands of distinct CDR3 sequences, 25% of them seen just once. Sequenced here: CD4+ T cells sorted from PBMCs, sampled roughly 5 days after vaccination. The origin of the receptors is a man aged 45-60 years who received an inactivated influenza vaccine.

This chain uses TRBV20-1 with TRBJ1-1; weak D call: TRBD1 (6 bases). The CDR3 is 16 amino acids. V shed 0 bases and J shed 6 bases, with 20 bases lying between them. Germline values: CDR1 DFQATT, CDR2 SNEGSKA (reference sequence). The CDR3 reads CSARDHGTTGWSEAFF. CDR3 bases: TGCAGTGCTAGAGATCACGGCACAACAGGGTGGTCTGAAGCTTTCTTT.

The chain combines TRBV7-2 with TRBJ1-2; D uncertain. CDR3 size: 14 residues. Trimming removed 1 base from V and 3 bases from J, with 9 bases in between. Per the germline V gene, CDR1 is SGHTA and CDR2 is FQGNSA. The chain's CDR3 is CASSLGAADYGYTF. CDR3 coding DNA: TGTGCCAGCAGCTTAGGGGCAGCGGACTATGGCTACACCTTC.

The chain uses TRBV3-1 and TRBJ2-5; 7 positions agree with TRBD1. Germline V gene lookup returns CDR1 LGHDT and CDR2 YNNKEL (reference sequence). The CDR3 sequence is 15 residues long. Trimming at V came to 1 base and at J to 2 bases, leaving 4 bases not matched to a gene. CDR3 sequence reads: CASSQGGGRQETQYF. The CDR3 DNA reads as TGTGCCAGCAGCCAAGGAGGGGGCCGGCAAGAGACCCAGTACTTC.

DNA of the CDR3: TGTGCCACCAGCAGCCATTTGGAAGCGGGGGGTTACACCGGGGAGCTGTTTTTT. Protein sequence: CATSSHLEAGGYTGELFF. The chain has TRBV15 and TRBJ2-2; 9 positions match TRBD2. V trimming: 3 bases; J trimming: 3 bases; junction bases outside the gene matches: 11. This CDR3 region has 18 residues. The germline CDR1 and CDR2 sequences are LNHNV and YYDKDF (reference sequence).

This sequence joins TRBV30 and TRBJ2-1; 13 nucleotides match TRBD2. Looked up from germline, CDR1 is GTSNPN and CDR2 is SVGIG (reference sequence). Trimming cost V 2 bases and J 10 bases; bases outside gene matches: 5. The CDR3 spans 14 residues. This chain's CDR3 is CAWSPGLAGVEQFF. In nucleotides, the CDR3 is TGTGCCTGGAGTCCCGGACTAGCGGGAGTGGAGCAGTTCTTC.

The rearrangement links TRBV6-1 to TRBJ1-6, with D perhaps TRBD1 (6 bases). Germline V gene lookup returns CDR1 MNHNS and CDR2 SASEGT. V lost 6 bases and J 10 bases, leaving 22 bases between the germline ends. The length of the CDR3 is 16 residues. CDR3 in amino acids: CASSVGGASWGSPLHF. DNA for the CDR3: TGTGCCAGCAGCGTAGGGGGGGCCTCATGGGGATCACCCCTCCACTTT.

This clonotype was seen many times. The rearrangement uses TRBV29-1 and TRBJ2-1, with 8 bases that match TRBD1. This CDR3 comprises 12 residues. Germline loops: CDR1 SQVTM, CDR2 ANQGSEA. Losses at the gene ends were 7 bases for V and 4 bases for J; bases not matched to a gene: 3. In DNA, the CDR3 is TGCAGCGCTGGACAGGGATACAATGAGCAGTTCTTC. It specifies CSAGQGYNEQFF.

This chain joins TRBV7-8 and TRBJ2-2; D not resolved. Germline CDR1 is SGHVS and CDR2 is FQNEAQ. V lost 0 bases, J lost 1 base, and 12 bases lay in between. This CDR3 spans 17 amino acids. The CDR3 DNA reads TGTGCCAGCAGCTTAGCGCCTTTCGGATGGAACACCGGGGAGCTGTTTTTT. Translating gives CASSLAPFGWNTGELFF.

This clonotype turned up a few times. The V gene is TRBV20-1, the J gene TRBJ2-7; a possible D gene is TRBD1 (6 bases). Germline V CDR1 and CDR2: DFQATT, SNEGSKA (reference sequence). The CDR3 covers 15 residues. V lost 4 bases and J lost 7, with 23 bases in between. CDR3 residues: CSAKTPGAGFREQYF. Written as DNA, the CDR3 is TGCAGTGCTAAAACGCCAGGGGCCGGCTTTCGGGAGCAGTACTTC.

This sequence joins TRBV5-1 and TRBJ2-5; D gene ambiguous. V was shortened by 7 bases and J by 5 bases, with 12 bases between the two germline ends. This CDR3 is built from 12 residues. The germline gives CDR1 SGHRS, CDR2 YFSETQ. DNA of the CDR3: TGCGCCAGCTGCCGACATGGGGAGACCCAGTACTTC. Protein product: CASCRHGETQYF.

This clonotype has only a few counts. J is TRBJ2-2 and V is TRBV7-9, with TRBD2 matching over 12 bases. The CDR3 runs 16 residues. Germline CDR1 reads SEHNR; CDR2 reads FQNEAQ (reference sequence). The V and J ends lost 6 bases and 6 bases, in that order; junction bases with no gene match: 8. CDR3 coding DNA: TGTGCCAGCAGTTTTGCTGGACTAGCGGGACCCGGGGAGCTGTTTTTT. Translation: CASSFAGLAGPGELFF.

CDR3 in amino acids: CASSVVGDRGLDTGELFF. In nucleotides, the CDR3 is TGTGCCAGCAGCGTAGTCGGTGACAGGGGGCTTGACACCGGGGAGCTGTTTTTT. This sequence joins TRBV9 and TRBJ2-2, with TRBD1 matching 10 bases. Germline values: CDR1 SGDLS, CDR2 YYNGEE. After removal of 0 bases from V and 3 bases from J, the junction contained 8 bases not matched to a gene. The CDR3 is 18 amino acids.

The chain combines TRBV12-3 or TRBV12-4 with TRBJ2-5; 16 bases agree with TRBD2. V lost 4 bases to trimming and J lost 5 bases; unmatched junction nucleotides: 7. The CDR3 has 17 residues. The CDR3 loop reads CASSSGTSGRALETQYF. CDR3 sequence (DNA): TGTGCCAGCAGTTCCGGGACTAGCGGGAGGGCCTTGGAGACCCAGTACTTC.

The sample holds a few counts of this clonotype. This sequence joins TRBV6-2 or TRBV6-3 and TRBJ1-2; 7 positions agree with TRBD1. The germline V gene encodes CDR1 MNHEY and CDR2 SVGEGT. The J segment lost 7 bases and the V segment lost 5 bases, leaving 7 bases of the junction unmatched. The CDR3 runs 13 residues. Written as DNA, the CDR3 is TGTGCCAGCAGTCCTACAGGGGCCGTTGGCTACACCTTC. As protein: CASSPTGAVGYTF.

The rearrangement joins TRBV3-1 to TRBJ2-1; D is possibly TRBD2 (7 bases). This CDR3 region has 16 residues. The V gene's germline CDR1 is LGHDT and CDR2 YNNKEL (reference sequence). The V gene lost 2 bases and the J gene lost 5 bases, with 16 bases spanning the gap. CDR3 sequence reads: CASSQRWRGPNNEQFF. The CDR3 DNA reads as TGTGCCAGCAGCCAAAGATGGCGGGGGCCCAACAATGAGCAGTTCTTC.

CDR3 region: CSARVSGTVPNTEAFF. The CDR3 DNA sequence: TGCAGTGCTAGGGTCTCCGGGACAGTACCCAACACTGAAGCTTTCTTT. This chain links TRBV20-1 with TRBJ1-1, with 7 bases aligning to TRBD1. V dropped 3 bases and J dropped 2; count of bases not matched to a gene: 12. The germline V gene encodes CDR1 DFQATT and CDR2 SNEGSKA (reference sequence). The CDR3 runs to 16 residues.

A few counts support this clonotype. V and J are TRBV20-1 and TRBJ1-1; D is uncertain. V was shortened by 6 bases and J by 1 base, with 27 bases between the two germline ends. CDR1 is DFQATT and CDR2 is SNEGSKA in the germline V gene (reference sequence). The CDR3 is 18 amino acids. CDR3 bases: TGCAGTGCCACCAGAGTCGCGGGAGGAAAAACGAGGAACACTGAAGCTTTCTTT. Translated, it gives CSATRVAGGKTRNTEAFF.

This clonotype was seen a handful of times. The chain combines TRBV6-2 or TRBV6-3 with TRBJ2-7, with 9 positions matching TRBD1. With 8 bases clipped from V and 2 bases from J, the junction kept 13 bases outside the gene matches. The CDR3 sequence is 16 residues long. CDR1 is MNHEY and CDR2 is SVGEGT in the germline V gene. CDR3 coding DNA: TGTGCCAGCCGACAAACAGGGGGCGCTGGCCCCTACGAGCAGTACTTC. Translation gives CASRQTGGAGPYEQYF.

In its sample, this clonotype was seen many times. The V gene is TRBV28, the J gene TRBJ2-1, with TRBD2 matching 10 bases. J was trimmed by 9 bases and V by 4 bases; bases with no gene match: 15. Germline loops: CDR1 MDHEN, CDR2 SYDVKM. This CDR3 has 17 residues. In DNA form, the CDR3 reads TGTGCCAGCAGTTCTCTGTTCAGCGGGGGGGCGACGGGTGAGCAGTTCTTC. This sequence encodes CASSSLFSGGATGEQFF.

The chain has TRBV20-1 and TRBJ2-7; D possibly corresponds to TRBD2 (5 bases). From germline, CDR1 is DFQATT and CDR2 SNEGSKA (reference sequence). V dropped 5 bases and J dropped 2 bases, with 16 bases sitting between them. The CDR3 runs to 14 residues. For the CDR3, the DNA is TGCAGTGCTCCGAAGACGGGGAATCCCTACGAGCAGTACTTC. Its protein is CSAPKTGNPYEQYF.